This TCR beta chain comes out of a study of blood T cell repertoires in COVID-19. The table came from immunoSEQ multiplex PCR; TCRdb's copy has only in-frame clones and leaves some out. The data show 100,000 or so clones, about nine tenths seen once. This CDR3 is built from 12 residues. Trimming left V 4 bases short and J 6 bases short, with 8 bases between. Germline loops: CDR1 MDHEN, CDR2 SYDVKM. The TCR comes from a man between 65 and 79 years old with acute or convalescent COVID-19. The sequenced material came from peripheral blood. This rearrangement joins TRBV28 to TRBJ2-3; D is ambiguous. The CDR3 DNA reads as TGTGCCAGCAGTTCCCTGAGGGATACGCAGTATTTT. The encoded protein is CASSSLRDTQYF.